The 11 T cell receptor beta chains below come from one sample, sequenced in a study of identical twins. TCRdb reprocessed the 5' RACE reads with MiXCR, giving one entry per CDR3 protein. The sample carries hundreds of thousands of distinct CDR3 sequences, roughly 6% recorded once. Sequenced material: naive T cells sorted from blood. The receptor source for this set is a man aged 18 to 30 in good health.

The chain joins TRBV5-1 to TRBJ2-1, with 10 bases aligning to TRBD2. Trimming cost V 2 bases and J 1 base; bases outside gene matches: 6. The CDR3 is 17 residues long. CDR1 is SGHRS and CDR2 is YFSETQ in the germline V gene. The CDR3 is CASSLAGGVVSYNEQFF. CDR3 DNA sequence: TGCGCCAGCAGCTTAGCGGGAGGGGTTGTATCCTACAATGAGCAGTTCTTC.

V is TRBV6-2 or TRBV6-3 and J is TRBJ2-7; D gene ambiguous. Trimming left V 10 bases short and J 2 bases short, with 12 bases between. Germline CDR1 reads MNHEY; CDR2 reads SVGEGT. The CDR3 consists of 12 residues. The CDR3 spells CATLDPTYEQYF. The CDR3 nucleotides read TGTGCCACCCTAGACCCCACCTACGAGCAGTACTTC.

There are many counts of this clonotype. This rearrangement joins TRBV20-1 to TRBJ2-5; a possible D gene is TRBD1 (6 bases). The V and J ends lost 0 bases and 0 bases respectively, with 14 bases between them. Germline V lookup: CDR1 DFQATT, CDR2 SNEGSKA (reference sequence). The CDR3 is 16 residues long. The CDR3 DNA reads as TGCAGTGCTAGAGATCTCACAGGGCACGACCAAGAGACCCAGTACTTC. This encodes CSARDLTGHDQETQYF.

This clonotype was seen many times. This sequence joins TRBV20-1 and TRBJ2-7; the D is unclear. The germline CDR1 and CDR2 sequences are DFQATT and SNEGSKA (reference sequence). Trimming removed 0 bases from V and 3 bases from J, with 3 bases in between. This CDR3 contains 11 residues. DNA of the CDR3: TGCAGTGCTAGAGATCTCTACGAGCAGTACTTC. This sequence encodes CSARDLYEQYF.

In its sample, this clonotype was seen many times. The gene calls are TRBV5-1 and TRBJ2-7; D gene unclear. The germline V gene encodes CDR1 SGHRS and CDR2 YFSETQ. This CDR3 has 14 residues. Trimming left V 4 bases short and J 1 base short, with 12 bases between. CDR3 sequence: CASSLRTDSYEQYF. In DNA form, the CDR3 reads TGCGCCAGCAGCCTTAGGACCGATTCCTACGAGCAGTACTTC.

This clonotype came up many times. This chain links TRBV12-3 or TRBV12-4 with TRBJ1-1; D unresolved. Trimming took off 5 bases at V and 3 bases at J, with 13 bases between the two ends. This CDR3 contains 14 residues. CDR3 in amino acids: CASSSGGGDTEAFF. The DNA of the CDR3 is TGTGCCAGCAGTAGCGGAGGAGGAGACACTGAAGCTTTCTTT.

This clonotype appeared a few times. V usage is TRBV7-7 and J usage is TRBJ2-5; D may match TRBD1 or TRBD2 (5 bases each). The germline V and J ends were trimmed by 0 bases and 5 bases, with 13 bases remaining between them. The CDR3 is 15 amino acids. Germline-derived CDR1 and CDR2 are SSHAT and FNYEAQ (reference sequence). The DNA of the CDR3 is TGTGCCAGCAGCTTAGCTCAGGGACGTTGGGAGACCCAGTACTTC. This encodes CASSLAQGRWETQYF.

This chain links TRBV5-1 with TRBJ2-1, with 12 bases that match TRBD2. V lost 1 base and J lost 10; bases outside the gene matches: 12. Germline V gene lookup returns CDR1 SGHRS and CDR2 YFSETQ. The CDR3 runs 17 residues. CDR3 nucleotides: TGCGCCAGCAGCTTGTACCTAGCGGGAGGGCCCGGCCTCGAGCAGTTCTTC. Its translation is CASSLYLAGGPGLEQFF.

This chain uses TRBV7-2 with TRBJ1-2, with D perhaps matching TRBD1 (5 bases). Trimming cost V 1 base and J 2 bases, with 17 bases left between them. The length of the CDR3 is 17 residues. Looked up from germline, CDR1 is SGHTA and CDR2 is FQGNSA. The CDR3 nucleotides are TGTGCCAGCAGCTTAGGGTGGACACTCAGTCCAAACTATGGCTACACCTTC. It encodes CASSLGWTLSPNYGYTF.

This chain connects TRBV20-1 to TRBJ1-5; possible D gene TRBD1, 5 bases. The CDR3 sequence is 15 residues long. CDR1 is DFQATT, CDR2 SNEGSKA, per germline (reference sequence). V shed 5 bases and J shed 2 bases, with 16 bases lying between them. The CDR3 DNA sequence: TGCAGTGCTGGAAACAGGTTAGGGGGCAATCAGCCCCAGCATTTT. Encoded protein: CSAGNRLGGNQPQHF.

The chain uses TRBV20-1 and TRBJ2-1; TRBD2 agrees at 12 bases. Trimming took 0 bases from V and 8 from J; bases not matched to a gene: 8. The germline V gene has CDR1 DFQATT and CDR2 SNEGSKA (reference sequence). CDR3 length: 16 amino acids. Written as DNA, the CDR3 is TGCAGTGCTAGAGATAGGAGACTAGCGGGAGTGGATGAGCAGTTCTTC. Its translation: CSARDRRLAGVDEQFF.